The following is a T cell receptor (beta chain) sequence with its context. Its matching antigen is unknown. This CDR3 comprises 15 residues. The germline gives CDR1 SEHNR, CDR2 FQNEAQ (reference sequence). J gave up 5 bases and V 5 bases, and 11 bases lay outside the gene matches. MiXCR was run by TCRdb on the reads, yielding one entry per CDR3 protein. The sample holds under 850,000 distinct CDR3 sequences, roughly a third seen once. These data originate in a study of T cell repertoires in cytomegalovirus infection. Overall study context: HLA-B-restricted CMV epitopes that are well studied, plus recently identified HLA-C-restricted ones, were used by the study. Evidence of both CMV infection and a matching HLA type came from public TCR beta signatures. Study observations and caveats: HLA-C-restricted CMV-specific TCR beta clonotypes were dominant in the ex vivo response.

The source of this sequence is a human donor in good health (CMV status not recorded). Some clones in this sample may be carry-over from other donors' samples. This chain joins TRBV7-9 and TRBJ2-5, with 7 bases matching TRBD2. The sample was cultured PBMCs, taken from culture after CMV antigen stimulation. CDR3 sequence (DNA): TGTGCCAGCAGCCTGGACGGACTAGAGATGGAGACCCAGTACTTC. This translates into CASSLDGLEMETQYF.